Listed here are 5 T cell receptor beta chains from one sample, sequenced in a study of blood T cell repertoires in COVID-19 (dated by TCRdb to the early 2020s). Receptor amplification or capture employed the immunoSEQ multiplex PCR assay. In its TCRdb copy, this immuneACCESS table keeps in-frame sequences only and misses some clones. Where compared with another copy, unresolved V genes explain less than half of these, and the others have no known cause. Counted in this sample were more than 250,000 clones; approximately 85% of them appeared once. The top ten clones comprise roughly 2% of the sample. Sequencing was performed on PBMCs or T cells enriched from blood (not recorded which). The receptor set was obtained from a man aged 30 to 39 who had recovered from COVID-19.

In this sample, this clone turned up a few times. CDR3 residues: CASSVDIGVNTEAFF. CDR3 bases: TGTGCCAGCAGCGTAGATATAGGGGTGAACACTGAAGCTTTCTTT. The gene calls are TRBV9 and TRBJ1-1, with D possibly being TRBD1 (5 bases). The germline V gene has CDR1 SGDLS and CDR2 YYNGEE. Trimming shortened V by 0 bases and J by 0 bases, and 9 bases separated the two germline ends. The CDR3 consists of 15 residues. The full variable domain, its missing parts supplied by reference TRBV9 and TRBJ1-1, is DSGVTQTPKHLITATGQRVTLRCSPRSGDLSVYWYQQSLDQGLQFLIQYYNGEERAKGNILERFSAQQFPDLHSELNLSSLELGDSALYFCASSVDIGVNTEAFFGQGTRLTVV.

The rearrangement links TRBV12-2 to TRBJ1-5; whether TRBD1, the table's D call, matches the DNA was not checked. TRBV12-2 is annotated as a pseudogene. The length of the CDR3 is 19 residues. For the CDR3, the DNA is TGTGCAAGTCGCTTAGATTATCGGAGCGGACAGGCGCATAATCAGCCCCAGCATTTT. Translation gives CASRLDYRSGQAHNQPQHF.

This chain uses TRBV4-3 with TRBJ1-2, with 7 bases aligning to TRBD1. Looked up from germline, CDR1 is LGHNA and CDR2 is YSLEER. Trimming cost V 4 bases and J 4 bases; bases outside gene matches: 6. The CDR3 is made up of 14 amino acids. The CDR3 DNA reads as TGCGCCAGCAGCCCCCGGGACAGCCCCTATGGCTACACCTTC. It encodes CASSPRDSPYGYTF.

The sample holds a few counts of this clone. The rearrangement uses TRBV9 and TRBJ1-5; TRBD1 might be the D (6 bases). CDR3 size: 13 residues. CDR1 SGDLS and CDR2 YYNGEE come from the germline V gene. V was shortened by 3 bases and J by 5 bases, with 9 bases between the two germline ends. CDR3 protein: CASSAQGDQPQHF. The CDR3 nucleotides read TGTGCCAGCAGCGCACAGGGCGATCAGCCCCAGCATTTT.

The chain carries TRBV5-1 and TRBJ1-2; D gene ambiguous. V was pared by 5 bases and J by 8 bases, with 10 bases between. The CDR3 totals 11 residues. In germline, CDR1 is SGHRS, CDR2 YFSETQ. The CDR3 region has the DNA TGCGCCAGCAGAGAAGCGGGGGGCTACACCTTC. Its translation: CASREAGGYTF.